These 32 T cell receptor beta chains came from one sample sequenced in a study of blood T cell repertoires in COVID-19. The protocol was immunoSEQ multiplex PCR, while the TCRdb copy is restricted to in-frame clones and leaves out a portion. The top ten clones hold about an eighth of a sample with around 190,000 clones, roughly 80% of them seen once. Sequencing was done on a sample of peripheral blood. The receptors here all came from a woman in her 50s with acute or convalescent COVID-19.

This clone occurred a few times. The V gene is TRBV24-1, the J gene TRBJ2-3; 13 bases fit TRBD2. Germline V gives CDR1 KGHDR, CDR2 SFDVKD. The V gene end was trimmed by 7 bases and the J gene end by 2 bases; junction bases not matched to a gene: 11. This CDR3 region has 18 residues. The CDR3 reads CATRGYTSGGANTDTQYF. CDR3 nucleotide sequence: TGTGCCACCAGGGGCTATACTAGCGGGGGGGCTAACACAGATACGCAGTATTTT.

V usage is TRBV28 and J usage is TRBJ1-3, with D tentatively TRBD1 (6 bases). The CDR3 covers 14 residues. With 3 bases removed from V and 7 bases from J, the gap between germline ends came to 13 bases. Per the germline V gene, CDR1 is MDHEN and CDR2 is SYDVKM. This chain's CDR3 is CASSLGGPGNTIYF. The CDR3 region has the DNA TGTGCCAGCAGTTTGGGGGGGCCAGGGAACACCATATATTTT.

This chain links TRBV28 with TRBJ1-5; D unclear. V lost 6 bases to trimming and J lost 7 bases, with 10 bases between them. The CDR3 contains 12 residues. CDR1 is MDHEN and CDR2 is SYDVKM in the germline V gene. CDR3 loop: CASREGVQPQHF. Written as DNA, the CDR3 is TGTGCCAGCAGGGAGGGTGTACAGCCCCAGCATTTT.

CDR3 sequence: CSAGANYGYTF. CDR3 nucleotide sequence: TGCAGCGCGGGGGCCAACTATGGCTACACCTTC. The chain has TRBV20-1 and TRBJ1-2, with D possibly matching TRBD1 (6 bases). CDR1 is DFQATT, CDR2 SNEGSKA, per germline (reference sequence). This CDR3 region has 11 residues.

The rearrangement joins TRBV6-2 or TRBV6-3 to TRBJ2-7; 9 bases fit TRBD1. V lost 6 bases, J lost 0 bases, and 6 bases stayed unmatched. The CDR3 extends over 15 amino acids. Germline V gene sequence: CDR1 MNHEY, CDR2 SVGEGT. The CDR3 reads CASRPTGGYSYEQYF. CDR3 bases: TGTGCCAGCAGGCCTACAGGGGGCTACTCCTACGAGCAGTACTTC.

This clone occurred once. The gene calls are TRBV3-1 (or the pseudogene TRBV3-2) and TRBJ2-7; 9 positions agree with TRBD2. V dropped 5 bases and J dropped 3; count of bases not matched to a gene: 5. Germline V lookup: CDR1 LGHDT, CDR2 YNNKEL (reference sequence). The CDR3 totals 14 residues. The CDR3 coding sequence is TGTGCCAGCAGCTTGAATAGCGGGGGCTACGAGCAGTACTTC. Its translation: CASSLNSGGYEQYF.

The V and J genes are TRBV6-5 and TRBJ1-1; possibly TRBD1 for D (5 bases). The CDR3 covers 16 residues. CDR1 is MNHEY and CDR2 is SVGAGI in the germline V gene. V dropped 2 bases and J dropped 6 bases, with 19 bases sitting between them. The CDR3 loop reads CASSYDSGGSTSEAFF. The DNA of the CDR3 is TGTGCCAGCAGTTACGACTCGGGGGGTTCTACGTCTGAAGCTTTCTTT.

The chain uses TRBV24-1 and TRBJ2-1, with 10 nucleotides matching TRBD2. Germline CDR1 and CDR2: KGHDR and SFDVKD. J gave up 4 bases and V 4 bases, and 6 bases lay outside the gene matches. This CDR3 contains 16 residues. The CDR3 region is CATSDPLAGAYNEQFF. CDR3 in DNA: TGTGCCACCAGTGACCCTCTAGCGGGAGCGTACAATGAGCAGTTCTTC.

The V gene is TRBV18, the J gene TRBJ2-7; a weak D match, TRBD1 (6 bases). The CDR3 totals 14 residues. From germline, CDR1 is KGHSH and CDR2 LQKENI. Trimming took 0 bases from V and 6 from J, leaving 12 bases between them. The DNA of the CDR3 is TGTGCCAGCTCACCACCACAGGACAGAGCCGAGCAGTACTTC. This translates into CASSPPQDRAEQYF.

The V call is TRBV7-2, the J call TRBJ1-3; D gene uncertain. Trimming left V 1 base short and J 0 bases short, with 13 bases between. The length of the CDR3 is 17 residues. The V gene's germline CDR1 is SGHTA and CDR2 FQGNSA. CDR3 amino acids: CASSLGSRLISGNTIYF. In nucleotides, the CDR3 is TGTGCCAGCAGCTTAGGGTCCAGGTTAATCTCTGGAAACACCATATATTTT.

This chain uses TRBV6-5 with TRBJ1-2, with 9 positions matching TRBD1. The germline V gene encodes CDR1 MNHEY and CDR2 SVGAGI. This CDR3 contains 13 residues. J gave up 6 bases and V 6 bases, and 5 bases lay outside the gene matches. The CDR3 loop reads CASRRGQGDGYTF. Here the CDR3 DNA reads TGTGCCAGCAGGAGGGGACAGGGCGATGGCTACACCTTC.

This clone showed up just once. The V gene is TRBV5-1, the J gene TRBJ2-5, with D possibly TRBD2 on 6 matching bases. CDR1 SGHRS and CDR2 YFSETQ come from the germline V gene. Trimming shortened V by 2 bases and J by 1 base, and 6 bases separated the two germline ends. The CDR3 is 13 amino acids. In nucleotides, the CDR3 is TGCGCCAGCAGCTTCGGGGGCCAAGAGACCCAGTACTTC. Protein sequence: CASSFGGQETQYF.

The chain links TRBV28 to TRBJ2-2; D not certain. The CDR3 covers 13 residues. Germline V gene data show CDR1 as MDHEN and CDR2 as SYDVKM. V dropped 4 bases and J dropped 3 bases, with 6 bases sitting between them. The CDR3 bases are TGTGCCAGCAGTTCCCAGTACACCGGGGAGCTGTTTTTT. Residues: CASSSQYTGELFF.

The gene calls are TRBV2 and TRBJ2-5; D not resolved. Trimming took off 4 bases at V and 4 bases at J, with 7 bases between the two ends. CDR3 length: 12 amino acids. The V gene's germline CDR1 is SNHLY and CDR2 FYNNEI. The CDR3 is CASSVGGETQYF. CDR3 DNA: TGTGCCAGCAGTGTTGGCGGAGAGACCCAGTACTTC.

This clone was counted between two and nine times. The V gene is TRBV10-2, the J gene TRBJ1-1; TRBD1 is a possible D gene (5 bases). The V gene's germline CDR1 is WSHSY and CDR2 SAAADI. This CDR3 spans 13 amino acids. The ends were cut back, 7 bases at V and 5 bases at J, with 14 bases in the middle. The CDR3 spells CASIQAKWTEAFF. As DNA, the CDR3 is TGCGCCAGCATACAGGCAAAATGGACTGAAGCTTTCTTT.

This sequence joins TRBV27 and TRBJ1-6; D is undetermined. Trimming took 6 bases from V and 7 from J, leaving 10 bases between them. This CDR3 spans 13 amino acids. Germline lookup yields CDR1 MNHEY and CDR2 SMNVEV (reference sequence). The CDR3 DNA sequence: TGTGCCAGCAGCAGTAACCACAATTCACCCCTCCACTTT. Translating gives CASSSNHNSPLHF.

J is TRBJ1-6 and V is TRBV28; 7 bases align to TRBD1. The CDR3 is made up of 15 amino acids. CDR1 MDHEN and CDR2 SYDVKM come from the germline V gene. V shed 5 bases, J shed 4 bases, and the junction held 5 bases outside the gene matches. DNA for the CDR3: TGTGCCAGCAGTCCGCCGGGACAGTATAATTCACCCCTCCACTTT. It is translated as CASSPPGQYNSPLHF.

The rearrangement uses TRBV6-6 and TRBJ1-1; D is uncertain. This CDR3 contains 13 residues. The germline CDR1 and CDR2 sequences are MNHNY and SVGAGI (reference sequence). V was shortened by 6 bases and J by 1 base, with 9 bases between the two germline ends. CDR3 sequence (DNA): TGTGCCAGCAGGGATACAGCGAACACTGAAGCTTTCTTT. Encoded protein: CASRDTANTEAFF.

This chain links TRBV7-8 with TRBJ2-4; D is unclear. With 1 base removed from V and 9 bases from J, the gap between germline ends came to 13 bases. The CDR3 spans 14 residues. The germline V gene encodes CDR1 SGHVS and CDR2 FQNEAQ. The CDR3, as DNA: TGTGCCAGCAGCTTAGGAGGTGTATCTGCCATTCAGTACTTC. It encodes CASSLGGVSAIQYF.

V is TRBV7-2 and J is TRBJ2-2; 7 positions agree with TRBD1. With 5 bases clipped from V and 2 bases from J, the junction kept 5 bases outside the gene matches. The CDR3 covers 15 residues. From germline, CDR1 is SGHTA and CDR2 FQGNSA. CDR3 amino acids: CASSAQGHNTGELFF. CDR3 sequence (DNA): TGTGCCAGCAGCGCACAGGGGCACAACACCGGGGAGCTGTTTTTT.

In its sample, this clone was seen a few times. The chain uses TRBV4-1 and TRBJ1-1; TRBD1 aligns across 8 bases. V lost 3 bases, J lost 4 bases, and 10 bases stayed unmatched. From germline, CDR1 is MGHRA and CDR2 YSYEKL. CDR3 size: 16 residues. CDR3 bases: TGCGCCAGCAGCCACACCGTTACCGGGACAGGCACTGAAGCTTTCTTT. Its translation is CASSHTVTGTGTEAFF.

The V gene is TRBV5-4, the J gene TRBJ2-2, with D perhaps TRBD1 (5 bases). This CDR3 has 14 residues. Trimming removed 1 base from V and 5 bases from J, with 9 bases in between. In germline, CDR1 is SGHNT, CDR2 YYREEE (reference sequence). The DNA for the CDR3 is TGTGCCAGCAGCTTGCCAGGGTATACCGGGGAGCTGTTTTTT. Encoded protein: CASSLPGYTGELFF. Combining the CDR3 with reference TRBV5-4 and TRBJ2-2 gives the whole variable domain ETGVTQSPTHLIKTRGQQVTLRCSSQSGHNTVSWYQQALGQGPQFIFQYYREEENGRGNFPPRFSGLQFPNYSSELNVNALELDDSALYLCASSLPGYTGELFFGEGSRLTVL.

The chain recombines TRBV5-1 with TRBJ1-4; D is unclear. There are 14 residues in the CDR3. V was pared by 4 bases and J by 0 bases, with 7 bases between. Germline assignment: CDR1 SGHRS and CDR2 YFSETQ. The CDR3, as DNA: TGCGCCAGCAGCCGTACTACAACTAATGAAAAACTGTTTTTT. Encoded protein: CASSRTTTNEKLFF.

This rearrangement joins TRBV9 to TRBJ2-1; 7 bases fit TRBD2. Germline CDR1 SGDLS, CDR2 YYNGEE. This CDR3 region has 13 residues. The J segment lost 6 bases and the V segment lost 4 bases, leaving 4 bases of the junction unmatched. The CDR3 DNA is TGTGCCAGCAGCCGACTAGCCGGCAATGAGCAGTTCTTC. This gives the protein CASSRLAGNEQFF. The full variable domain, in which reference TRBV9 and TRBJ2-1 provide the parts outside the CDR3, is DSGVTQTPKHLITATGQRVTLRCSPRSGDLSVYWYQQSLDQGLQFLIQYYNGEERAKGNILERFSAQQFPDLHSELNLSSLELGDSALYFCASSRLAGNEQFFGPGTRLTVL.

The genes are TRBV6-2 or TRBV6-3 and TRBJ2-6; D unclear. This CDR3 contains 15 residues. Per germline, CDR1 MNHEY and CDR2 SVGEGT. V lost 5 bases to trimming and J lost 4 bases, with 12 bases between them. Here the CDR3 reads CASSTPGSGANVLTF. CDR3 sequence (DNA): TGTGCCAGCAGTACCCCGGGTTCGGGGGCCAACGTCCTGACTTTC.

The J gene is TRBJ2-7, the V gene TRBV5-1; D is possibly TRBD2 (5 bases). The V end was cut by 10 bases, the J end by 3 bases, with 14 bases between. The CDR3 is 12 residues long. Germline V lookup: CDR1 SGHRS, CDR2 YFSETQ. CDR3 loop: CASNREGYEQYF. The CDR3 DNA reads TGCGCCTCTAATCGGGAAGGCTACGAGCAGTACTTC.

The V gene is TRBV12-5, the J gene TRBJ1-3; 9 nucleotides match TRBD1. Germline trimming cut 0 bases from V and 0 bases from J; bases unmatched to any gene: 15. The germline CDR1 and CDR2 sequences are LGHNT and FRNRAP. The CDR3 consists of 21 residues. DNA for the CDR3: TGTGCTAGTGGTTTGGTACTACCCCGGGACAGGGTGCCCTTCTCTGGAAACACCATATATTTT. Amino acid sequence: CASGLVLPRDRVPFSGNTIYF. Based on the CDR3 plus reference TRBV12-5 and TRBJ1-3, the full variable domain is DARVTQTPRHKVTEMGQEVTMRCQPILGHNTVFWYRQTMMQGLELLAYFRNRAPLDDSGMPKDRFSAEMPDATLATLKIQPSEPRDSAVYFCASGLVLPRDRVPFSGNTIYFGEGSWLTVV.

The chain joins TRBV5-4 to TRBJ2-7; 9 positions match TRBD1. The J segment lost 0 bases and the V segment lost 3 bases, leaving 7 bases of the junction unmatched. The CDR3 spans 16 residues. Looked up from germline, CDR1 is SGHNT and CDR2 is YYREEE (reference sequence). CDR3 coding DNA: TGTGCCAGCAGCTCCCCCGGGACAGGGAGCTCCTACGAGCAGTACTTC. It codes for CASSSPGTGSSYEQYF. Full variable domain (rest looked up from reference TRBV5-4 and TRBJ2-7): ETGVTQSPTHLIKTRGQQVTLRCSSQSGHNTVSWYQQALGQGPQFIFQYYREEENGRGNFPPRFSGLQFPNYSSELNVNALELDDSALYLCASSSPGTGSSYEQYFGPGTRLTVT.

The chain couples TRBV15 to TRBJ1-4; 9 bases fit TRBD1. Trimming at V came to 9 bases and at J to 0 bases, leaving 2 bases not matched to a gene. The length of the CDR3 is 14 residues. Looked up from germline, CDR1 is LNHNV and CDR2 is YYDKDF (reference sequence). DNA of the CDR3: TGTGCCACGGGACAGGGAACAACTAATGAAAAACTGTTTTTT. Translating gives CATGQGTTNEKLFF.

This clone appeared a single time. The CDR3 DNA sequence: TGCGCCAGCAGTACCCCGGGGGGGAACACTGAAGCTTTCTTT. As protein: CASSTPGGNTEAFF. The genes are TRBV10-2 and TRBJ1-1; TRBD1 might be the D (5 bases). This CDR3 spans 14 amino acids. V lost 5 bases and J 1 base, leaving 11 bases between the germline ends. The germline CDR1 and CDR2 sequences are WSHSY and SAAADI.

The chain recombines TRBV28 with TRBJ2-2, with 7 bases lining up with TRBD1. Germline V gene data show CDR1 as MDHEN and CDR2 as SYDVKM. The CDR3 sequence is 14 residues long. V shed 10 bases and J 0 bases; nucleotides not matched to a gene: 5. The CDR3 spells CAIRQGTNTGELFF. CDR3 nucleotide sequence: TGTGCCATCCGACAGGGTACGAACACCGGGGAGCTGTTTTTT. Combining the CDR3 with reference TRBV28 and TRBJ2-2 gives the whole variable domain DVKVTQSSRYLVKRTGEKVFLECVQDMDHENMFWYRQDPGLGLRLIYFSYDVKMKEKGDIPEGYSVSREKKERFSLILESASTNQTSMYLCAIRQGTNTGELFFGEGSRLTVL.

There are a few counts of this clone. This chain links TRBV19 with TRBJ1-6, with 7 bases fitting TRBD1. CDR1 and CDR2 from the germline V gene are LNHDA and SQIVND (reference sequence). The CDR3 extends over 14 amino acids. After removal of 8 bases from V and 7 bases from J, the junction contained 8 bases not matched to a gene. The CDR3 bases are TGTGCCAGTGCCTTACAGGGGTCCAATTCACCCCTCCACTTT. It is translated as CASALQGSNSPLHF.